This paragraph reports one T cell receptor beta chain. A much larger clonotype is one base distant, so this may be a read error. This sample stems from a study of molecular identifiers for immune sequencing clone quantification. Via MiXCR, TCRdb re-called the PCR reads, giving one row per CDR3 protein. In the table there are hundreds of thousands of distinct CDR3 sequences, around 25% of which are singletons. Sorted inputs of about 19,000 to 1,100,000 cells, with 10%, 30% or 50% RNA, yielded naive CD8 libraries. Germline CDR1 and CDR2: SEHNR and FQNEAQ (reference sequence). There are 14 residues in the CDR3.

The rearrangement uses TRBV7-9 and TRBJ2-7, with TRBD1 identical over 7 bases. The sample comprised naive CD8+ T cells from blood, with Jurkat cell RNA spiked in. The sample's subset: FACS-sorted CD8+CD4-CCR7+CD45RA+ naive T cells. This sequence was found in a human donor in good health. Some libraries in this study had Jurkat cell RNA spiked in. CDR3 region: CASGLDGTEYEQYF. The CDR3 DNA sequence: TGTGCCAGCGGCTTAGACGGGACAGAGTACGAGCAGTACTTC.